The T cell receptor beta chain under discussion was sequenced for a study of vaccination and CD4 T cells after COVID-19. Treatment specified: 10-day PBMC culture with coronavirus spike peptide pools or control peptides (ViraFEST assay). Fresh replacement IL-2 medium substituted for half the medium on days 3 and 7. Worth noting for this clonotype: Its antigen is undetermined.

At the Johns Hopkins FTIC core, DNA taken from cultured CD4+ T cells was sequenced by way of the Oncomine TCR Beta short-read assay. TCRdb reanalysed the PCR reads using MiXCR and keeps one entry per CDR3 protein. This repertoire shows some 21,000 distinct CDR3 sequences, under 60% found once; its top ten account for roughly 9%. Germline CDR1 is SNHLY and CDR2 is FYNNEI. This CDR3 has 15 amino acids. Trimming pared 3 bases from V and 7 bases from J, leaving 15 bases between. The source is a human donor who had recovered from COVID-19. Sequenced sample: CD4+ T cells from blood, cultured in vitro. This rearrangement joins TRBV2 to TRBJ2-2, with D possibly matching TRBD2 (7 bases). CDR3: CASSEQGQRDGELFF. In nucleotides, the CDR3 is TGTGCCAGCAGTGAGCAGGGGCAGCGGGACGGGGAGCTGTTTTTT.